This TCR beta chain originates from a study of T-cell memory formation after mild COVID-19. Study observations and caveats: Whereas later expanders leaned CD4+, clones contracting day 15 to 85 showed a balanced CD4/CD8 makeup. Second-wave clones reaching peak frequency on day 37 lacked confirmed SARS-CoV-2 specificity.

Details on this clonotype: Antigen specificity is unknown.

TCRdb reprocessed the 5' RACE reads via MiXCR and lists one record per CDR3 protein. Here the sample spans around 430,000 distinct CDR3 sequences, approximately 15% being singletons. Material for sequencing was PBMCs or a T cell subset sorted from them (not recorded which). This receptor was obtained from a man in his late teens or twenties who had mild COVID-19 (a few samples of this study predate the infection). Cell type and time point are not known.

Here the CDR3 reads CASSPFTPPQHF. CDR3 DNA: TGTGCCAGCAGCCCTTTTACTCCGCCCCAGCATTTT. This chain joins TRBV9 and TRBJ1-5; D remains ambiguous. CDR1 is SGDLS, CDR2 YYNGEE, per germline. V lost 4 bases and J lost 9, with 11 bases in between. This CDR3 region has 12 residues.